The 10 T cell receptor beta chains below all came from one sample that was sequenced in a study of blood T cell repertoires in COVID-19. The table came from immunoSEQ multiplex PCR; TCRdb's copy has only in-frame clones and leaves some out. The table lists approximately 130,000 clones, 77% of them singletons, with 6.5% to 9.5% in the top ten. Sequencing input: peripheral blood. The receptors shown here come from a human donor in a cohort sampled during active COVID-19.

The chain recombines TRBV2 with TRBJ1-1; D is undetermined. V lost 4 bases to trimming and J lost 2 bases, with 8 bases between them. CDR1 SNHLY and CDR2 FYNNEI come from the germline V gene. CDR3 size: 13 residues. CDR3 sequence: CASSASLNTEAFF. DNA for the CDR3: TGTGCCAGCAGTGCGAGCCTTAACACTGAAGCTTTCTTT.

The gene calls are TRBV30 and TRBJ1-6; possible D gene TRBD1, 6 bases. Trimming stripped 1 base from V and 10 bases from J, with 14 bases between. CDR1 is GTSNPN and CDR2 is SVGIG in the germline V gene (reference sequence). The CDR3 is 14 residues long. This CDR3 reads CAWSAWTAESPLHF. The DNA for the CDR3 is TGTGCCTGGAGTGCCTGGACAGCGGAATCACCCCTCCACTTT.

V and J are TRBV12-5 and TRBJ2-7, with D hard to call. This CDR3 is built from 13 residues. CDR1 and CDR2 from the germline V gene are LGHNT and FRNRAP. V shed 1 base and J shed 0 bases, with 4 bases lying between them. This CDR3 reads CASGLGHSYEQYF. DNA of the CDR3: TGTGCTAGTGGTTTGGGACACTCCTACGAGCAGTACTTC. Full variable domain (remainder filled in from reference TRBV12-5 and TRBJ2-7): DARVTQTPRHKVTEMGQEVTMRCQPILGHNTVFWYRQTMMQGLELLAYFRNRAPLDDSGMPKDRFSAEMPDATLATLKIQPSEPRDSAVYFCASGLGHSYEQYFGPGTRLTVT.

The chain uses TRBV6-1 and TRBJ2-6, with D unresolved. Germline V gene data show CDR1 as MNHNS and CDR2 as SASEGT. V lost 2 bases to trimming and J lost 0 bases, with 5 bases between them. This CDR3 has 15 amino acids. CDR3 sequence (DNA): TGTGCCAGCAGTGAACTTCCCTCTGGGGCCAACGTCCTGACTTTC. It encodes CASSELPSGANVLTF.

This chain connects TRBV3-1 (or the pseudogene TRBV3-2) to TRBJ2-7, with D uncertain. Germline CDR1 is LGHDT and CDR2 is YNNKEL (reference sequence). The CDR3 is 13 amino acids. V was clipped by 0 bases and J by 4 bases, with 7 bases between them. The CDR3 sequence is CASSQESQYEQYF. The CDR3 coding sequence is TGTGCCAGCAGCCAAGAATCACAGTACGAGCAGTACTTC.

The chain has TRBV28 and TRBJ2-7; 9 nucleotides align to TRBD1. V lost 9 bases to trimming and J lost 6 bases; unmatched junction nucleotides: 3. Germline CDR1 is MDHEN and CDR2 is SYDVKM. The CDR3 is 11 residues long. The CDR3 loop is CASHRGLEQYF. The DNA for the CDR3 is TGTGCCAGTCACAGGGGGCTCGAGCAGTACTTC.

The chain carries TRBV7-8 and TRBJ1-1; D gene unclear. The V and J ends lost 4 bases and 4 bases respectively, with 10 bases between them. This CDR3 comprises 13 residues. Germline loops: CDR1 SGHVS, CDR2 FQNEAQ. The CDR3 is CASSSDFLTEAFF. The CDR3 region has the DNA TGTGCCAGCAGCTCCGACTTCCTCACTGAAGCTTTCTTT.

The V call is TRBV4-2, the J call TRBJ2-7, with 7 bases lining up with TRBD2. Looked up from germline, CDR1 is LGHNA and CDR2 is YNFKEQ. This CDR3 has 14 residues. V was pared by 8 bases and J by 1 base, with 8 bases of the junction left unmatched. The DNA of the CDR3 is TGTGCCAGCGGGGAAAGCGGGAAGTCCTACGAGCAGTACTTC. Translating gives CASGESGKSYEQYF.

This chain joins TRBV4-1 and TRBJ1-6, with no clear D. V lost 4 bases, J lost 5 bases, and 12 bases lay in between. The CDR3 is 15 residues long. Germline values: CDR1 MGHRA, CDR2 YSYEKL. The CDR3 DNA reads as TGCGCCAGCAGCCCGATTGCGGCAGATAATTCACCCCTCCACTTT. Translated, it gives CASSPIAADNSPLHF.

This rearrangement joins TRBV5-1 to TRBJ2-5; D might be TRBD2 (5 bases). V was trimmed by 0 bases and J by 5 bases, leaving 20 bases between them. The CDR3 runs to 17 residues. Per the germline V gene, CDR1 is SGHRS and CDR2 is YFSETQ. CDR3 DNA sequence: TGCGCCAGCAGCTTGGAGGCTTGGAGTGGGAGTCCTGAGACCCAGTACTTC. This encodes CASSLEAWSGSPETQYF.